The 27 T cell receptor beta chains presented below share a single source sample, sequenced in a study of early T cells in non-severe SARS-CoV-2 infection. TCRdb re-called the 5' RACE reads through MiXCR, storing one row per CDR3 protein. Among under 50,000 distinct CDR3 sequences listed, 4% to 5% were seen once. Specimen: whole blood. These receptors were obtained from an adult who was a healthcare worker with PCR-confirmed SARS-CoV-2 infection or an uninfected control (not recorded which).

This clonotype has ten or more counts. The chain carries TRBV6-2 or TRBV6-3 and TRBJ2-7; D call uncertain. V lost 6 bases to trimming and J lost 3 bases, with 9 bases between them. Germline lookup yields CDR1 MNHEY and CDR2 SVGEGT. The CDR3 loop spans 12 amino acids. The CDR3 reads CASSNPRYEQYF. Written as DNA, the CDR3 is TGTGCCAGCAGCAACCCCCGCTACGAGCAGTACTTC.

This clonotype has a count of ten or more. V gene TRBV7-6 combines with J gene TRBJ2-2, with a weak D call TRBD1 (6 bases). Germline-derived CDR1 and CDR2 are SGHVS and FNYEAQ. This CDR3 is 15 amino acids long. V was shortened by 5 bases and J by 2 bases, with 12 bases between the two germline ends. CDR3 coding DNA: TGTGCCAGCAGCCGTGGACAGCTAAACACCGGGGAGCTGTTTTTT. This codes for CASSRGQLNTGELFF. Filled out from reference TRBV7-6 and TRBJ2-2, the complete variable domain reads GAGVSQSPRYKVTKRGQDVALRCDPISGHVSLYWYRQALGQGPEFLTYFNYEAQQDKSGLPNDRFSAERPEGSISTLTIQRTEQRDSAMYRCASSRGQLNTGELFFGEGSRLTVL.

This clonotype was picked up many times. The gene calls are TRBV10-3 and TRBJ2-7; 7 nucleotides match TRBD2. Trimming removed 2 bases from V and 5 bases from J; junction bases left unmatched: 6. The CDR3 totals 14 residues. From germline, CDR1 is ENHRY and CDR2 SYGVKD. DNA for the CDR3: TGTGCCATCAGTGAGAGGAGGGAGGGGAACGAGCAGTACTTC. It encodes CAISERREGNEQYF.

The chain recombines TRBV2 with TRBJ1-1; 8 bases are shared with TRBD1. Losses at the gene ends were 7 bases for V and 0 bases for J; bases not matched to a gene: 4. There are 14 residues in the CDR3. CDR1 and CDR2 (germline): SNHLY, FYNNEI. The CDR3 bases are TGTGCCAGCACCGGGACAGGTCTGAACACTGAAGCTTTCTTT. Protein product: CASTGTGLNTEAFF.

This clonotype occurred many times. CDR3 in amino acids: CASRKQGNTGELFF. CDR3 DNA: TGTGCCAGCAGAAAACAGGGCAACACCGGGGAGCTGTTTTTT. The V gene is TRBV6-2 or TRBV6-3, the J gene TRBJ2-2; the D gene is possibly TRBD1 (6 bases). There are 14 residues in the CDR3. V lost 6 bases, J lost 2 bases, and 10 bases lay in between. CDR1 is MNHEY and CDR2 is SVGEGT in the germline V gene.

This clonotype was counted at least ten times. The chain links TRBV7-6 to TRBJ2-7, with 10 bases that match TRBD1. This CDR3 region has 14 residues. V dropped 0 bases and J dropped 9; count of bases not matched to a gene: 5. Germline-derived CDR1 and CDR2 are SGHVS and FNYEAQ. In DNA form, the CDR3 reads TGTGCCAGCAGCTTAGCTAAGGGGACAGGGGTGCAGTACTTC. Amino acid sequence: CASSLAKGTGVQYF.

This clonotype was detected ten times or more. The J gene is TRBJ1-6, the V gene TRBV19; maybe TRBD1 (5 bases). This CDR3 contains 14 residues. The germline V gene has CDR1 LNHDA and CDR2 SQIVND (reference sequence). V shed 5 bases and J shed 7 bases, with 12 bases lying between them. The CDR3 loop is CASSGDGENSPLHF. Here the CDR3 DNA reads TGTGCCAGTAGTGGGGACGGCGAAAATTCACCCCTCCACTTT.

The sample holds a few counts of this clonotype. The genes are TRBV7-2 and TRBJ1-6; 8 positions agree with TRBD1. The trim removed 5 bases at V and 7 bases at J, leaving 4 bases unmatched. This CDR3 comprises 14 residues. Per germline, CDR1 SGHTA and CDR2 FQGNSA. CDR3 sequence reads: CASSQDRANSPLHF. DNA for the CDR3: TGTGCCAGCAGCCAGGACAGGGCCAATTCACCCCTCCACTTT.

This clonotype was detected a few times. The chain joins TRBV7-9 to TRBJ2-5, with 10 bases matching TRBD2. J lost 4 bases, V lost 4 bases, and 6 bases had no gene match. The germline V gene has CDR1 SEHNR and CDR2 FQNEAQ (reference sequence). The CDR3 contains 15 residues. CDR3 nucleotides: TGTGCCAGCAGCTCCAGCGGGGGGGCCGGAGAGACCCAGTACTTC. Protein: CASSSSGGAGETQYF. The full variable domain, in which reference TRBV7-9 and TRBJ2-5 provide the parts outside the CDR3, is DTGVSQNPRHKITKRGQNVTFRCDPISEHNRLYWYRQTLGQGPEFLTYFQNEAQLEKSRLLSDRFSAERPKGSFSTLEIQRTEQGDSAMYLCASSSSGGAGETQYFGPGTRLLVL.

The chain combines TRBV27 with TRBJ2-1; TRBD1 matches at 11 bases. The CDR3 covers 14 residues. The V gene end was trimmed by 6 bases and the J gene end by 7 bases; junction bases not matched to a gene: 5. Looked up from germline, CDR1 is MNHEY and CDR2 is SMNVEV (reference sequence). The CDR3 sequence is CASSQGTGGNEQFF. The DNA of the CDR3 is TGTGCCAGCAGCCAAGGGACAGGGGGAAATGAGCAGTTCTTC.

This clonotype was counted many times. The rearrangement joins TRBV20-1 to TRBJ2-7; D ambiguous. The length of the CDR3 is 11 residues. Trimming pared 5 bases from V and 0 bases from J, leaving 5 bases between. The germline V gene has CDR1 DFQATT and CDR2 SNEGSKA (reference sequence). CDR3 in amino acids: CSALNSYEQYF. CDR3 nucleotide sequence: TGCAGTGCTTTGAACTCCTACGAGCAGTACTTC.

This clonotype was observed many times. The J gene is TRBJ1-5, the V gene TRBV12-3 or TRBV12-4; 8 nucleotides match TRBD1. V dropped 6 bases and J dropped 3; count of bases not matched to a gene: 13. CDR3 length: 17 residues. Written as DNA, the CDR3 is TGTGCCAGCAGCATACAATCCGGGACAGGTTACAATCAGCCCCAGCATTTT. This codes for CASSIQSGTGYNQPQHF.

This clonotype has a count of ten or more. CDR3 in DNA: TGCAGTGCTCAGACTAGCGGTATCGGTGGAGGCACAGATACGCAGTATTTT. Translated, it gives CSAQTSGIGGGTDTQYF. This rearrangement joins TRBV20-1 to TRBJ2-3; 9 bases are a match to TRBD2. Germline V lookup: CDR1 DFQATT, CDR2 SNEGSKA (reference sequence). V shed 5 bases, J shed 1 base, and the junction held 13 bases outside the gene matches. This CDR3 comprises 17 residues.

This clonotype was recorded at least ten times. V gene TRBV19 combines with J gene TRBJ1-4; D call uncertain. Trimming pared 1 base from V and 3 bases from J, leaving 9 bases between. The CDR3 extends over 15 amino acids. CDR1 is LNHDA, CDR2 SQIVND, per germline (reference sequence). The CDR3 spells CASSIAVQPNEKLFF. The CDR3, as DNA: TGTGCCAGTAGTATAGCAGTACAGCCTAATGAAAAACTGTTTTTT.

Ten or more counts support this clonotype. The chain has TRBV6-5 and TRBJ2-4, with 7 bases fitting TRBD1. The CDR3 runs to 14 residues. The V segment lost 5 bases and the J segment 7 bases; nucleotides outside the gene matches: 8. CDR1 and CDR2 from the germline V gene are MNHEY and SVGAGI. This CDR3 reads CASSRDSLENIQYF. The CDR3 coding sequence is TGTGCCAGCAGTAGGGACAGCCTAGAGAACATTCAGTACTTC.

This clonotype has at least ten counts. The rearrangement links TRBV27 to TRBJ2-1; TRBD2 matches 8 bases. This CDR3 comprises 15 residues. V gave up 2 bases and J gave up 8 bases; unmatched junction bases: 8. Germline V gene sequence: CDR1 MNHEY, CDR2 SMNVEV (reference sequence). The CDR3 coding sequence is TGTGCCAGCAGTTTAGGCACCAGGACTAGCCATGAGCAGTTCTTC. It is translated as CASSLGTRTSHEQFF.

The chain uses TRBV6-6 and TRBJ2-3; 8 bases align to TRBD2. There are 16 residues in the CDR3. The V gene end was trimmed by 7 bases and the J gene end by 0 bases; junction bases not matched to a gene: 9. Germline CDR1 reads MNHNY; CDR2 reads SVGAGI (reference sequence). The CDR3 is CASTLRVAGSTDTQYF. The CDR3 nucleotides read TGTGCCAGCACTTTGAGGGTAGCGGGGAGCACAGATACGCAGTATTTT.

In this sample, this clonotype turned up many times. The J gene is TRBJ2-1, the V gene TRBV20-1; 8 nucleotides line up with TRBD1. Germline CDR1 DFQATT, CDR2 SNEGSKA (reference sequence). The CDR3 totals 15 residues. Trimming took 2 bases from V and 12 from J; bases not matched to a gene: 15. The CDR3 reads CSARNMGQAVSVQFF. Here the CDR3 DNA reads TGCAGTGCTAGAAACATGGGACAGGCGGTCTCTGTGCAGTTCTTC.

The gene calls are TRBV7-3 and TRBJ2-3; TRBD1 might be the D (6 bases). The CDR3 extends over 16 amino acids. The germline V gene encodes CDR1 SGHTA and CDR2 FQGTGA. Trimming removed 4 bases from V and 0 bases from J, with 14 bases in between. In DNA, the CDR3 is TGTGCCAGCAGCTCCGTAGGGGGAGCGAGCACAGATACGCAGTATTTT. It yields the protein CASSSVGGASTDTQYF.

This clonotype has ten or more counts. The gene calls are TRBV10-1 and TRBJ2-3; no reliable D call. The CDR3 has 15 amino acids. V was trimmed by 5 bases and J by 0 bases, leaving 12 bases between them. Germline-derived CDR1 and CDR2 are WNHNN and SYGVQD (reference sequence). The CDR3 DNA reads as TGCGCCAGCAGTACACAAGTATCTAGCACAGATACGCAGTATTTT. It codes for CASSTQVSSTDTQYF.

In this sample, this clonotype turned up many times. This chain's CDR3 is CASSLRGESTDTQYF. In nucleotides, the CDR3 is TGTGCCAGCAGCTTGAGGGGAGAGAGCACAGATACGCAGTATTTT. This rearrangement joins TRBV5-5 to TRBJ2-3; D is perhaps TRBD1 or TRBD2 (5 bases each). Trimming took 1 base from V and 0 from J, leaving 9 bases between them. The CDR3 consists of 15 residues. CDR1 is SGHKS, CDR2 YYEKEE, per germline (reference sequence).

This clonotype was recorded many times. The chain joins TRBV20-1 to TRBJ1-2, with 8 bases that match TRBD1. Germline values: CDR1 DFQATT, CDR2 SNEGSKA (reference sequence). Trimming cost V 3 bases and J 7 bases; bases outside gene matches: 4. This CDR3 has 12 amino acids. CDR3 nucleotide sequence: TGCAGTGCTAGTCAGGGGGCGGGTGGCTACACCTTC. Translating gives CSASQGAGGYTF.

This clonotype was counted between two and nine times. The chain couples TRBV11-2 to TRBJ2-1; D gene ambiguous. V lost 3 bases, J lost 4 bases, and 7 bases lay in between. There are 13 residues in the CDR3. In germline, CDR1 is SGHAT, CDR2 FQNNGV. The CDR3 sequence: CASSFDGYNEQFF. For the CDR3, the DNA is TGTGCCAGCAGCTTTGACGGTTACAATGAGCAGTTCTTC. Filled out from reference TRBV11-2 and TRBJ2-1, the complete variable domain reads EAGVAQSPRYKIIEKRQSVAFWCNPISGHATLYWYQQILGQGPKLLIQFQNNGVVDDSQLPKDRFSAERLKGVDSTLKIQPAKLEDSAVYLCASSFDGYNEQFFGPGTRLTVL.

This rearrangement joins TRBV2 to TRBJ2-3, with D possibly TRBD2 on 6 matching bases. The CDR3 length is 13 residues. Germline V gene lookup returns CDR1 SNHLY and CDR2 FYNNEI. Trimming removed 7 bases at V and 13 bases at J, with 21 bases between. The CDR3 loop is CASTQLALGVEYF. CDR3 coding DNA: TGTGCCAGCACCCAACTAGCCCTGGGGGTGGAGTATTTT.

This clonotype has at least ten counts. CDR3 sequence: CSARLWEGANEQFF. CDR3 bases: TGCAGTGCTAGATTGTGGGAAGGGGCTAATGAGCAGTTCTTC. The V call is TRBV20-1, the J call TRBJ2-1; possibly TRBD1 for D (5 bases). Germline CDR1 reads DFQATT; CDR2 reads SNEGSKA (reference sequence). Trimming removed 2 bases at V and 7 bases at J, with 15 bases between. The CDR3 consists of 14 residues.

V gene TRBV9 combines with J gene TRBJ2-7; 7 nucleotides match TRBD1. Losses at the gene ends were 4 bases for V and 3 bases for J; bases not matched to a gene: 7. Germline CDR1 reads SGDLS; CDR2 reads YYNGEE. CDR3 size: 14 residues. The CDR3 coding sequence is TGTGCCAGCAGCCTAAGGGACAGCAACTACGAGCAGTACTTC. Translation: CASSLRDSNYEQYF.

This clonotype showed up many times. The chain links TRBV20-1 to TRBJ1-2; 7 positions match TRBD1. The CDR3 runs 15 residues. Losses at the gene ends were 2 bases for V and 3 bases for J; bases not matched to a gene: 9. Germline CDR1 DFQATT, CDR2 SNEGSKA (reference sequence). The CDR3 reads CSARQTGMGDYGYTF. The CDR3 region has the DNA TGCAGTGCTAGACAGACAGGGATGGGGGACTATGGCTACACCTTC.